Each of the 23 T cell receptor beta chains below was sequenced from the same sample in a study of CD8 T cells in ankylosing spondylitis. MiXCR, applied by TCRdb to the 5' RACE reads, yields one record per CDR3 protein. The sample consists of 750,000 to 850,000 distinct CDR3 sequences, around 11% of them appearing once. Study results and limitations: Ankylosing spondylitis blood appeared to be characterized by a TCR beta motif of roughly eight highly homologous variants.

Their target antigens are unknown. Sequences were obtained from blood, either unsorted or a sorted T cell fraction (not recorded which). The receptors come from a male donor with ankylosing spondylitis.

This chain links TRBV12-3 or TRBV12-4 with TRBJ1-1; a possible D gene is TRBD1 (5 bases). The CDR3 runs to 14 residues. Trimming pared 6 bases from V and 7 bases from J, leaving 18 bases between. CDR3 sequence: CASSYGTAWSEAFF. The CDR3 coding sequence is TGTGCCAGCAGCTACGGGACTGCGTGGAGTGAAGCTTTCTTT.

There are a few counts of this clonotype. The chain employs TRBV4-2 and TRBJ2-7; 10 positions match TRBD2. The germline gives CDR1 LGHNA, CDR2 YNFKEQ. The CDR3 runs 15 residues. V was pared by 4 bases and J by 5 bases, with 8 bases of the junction left unmatched. In DNA, the CDR3 is TGTGCCAGCAGCCGCTTTAGCGGGAGGTCCCACGAGCAGTACTTC. Residues: CASSRFSGRSHEQYF.

In its sample, this clonotype was seen many times. The chain links TRBV7-6 to TRBJ2-1; perhaps TRBD2 as D (6 bases). Germline values: CDR1 SGHVS, CDR2 FNYEAQ. The V and J ends lost 3 bases and 2 bases respectively, with 8 bases between them. This CDR3 is 14 amino acids long. Here the CDR3 DNA reads TGTGCCAGCAGCTTTGGCGGGACCTACAATGAGCAGTTCTTC. It is translated as CASSFGGTYNEQFF.

In this sample, this clonotype turned up a few times. The V and J genes are TRBV10-3 and TRBJ2-1; TRBD1 matches 8 bases. In germline, CDR1 is ENHRY, CDR2 SYGVKD. This CDR3 is 15 amino acids long. V shed 4 bases, J shed 4 bases, and the junction held 6 bases outside the gene matches. The chain's CDR3 is CAISAPGQGYNEQFF. For the CDR3, the DNA is TGTGCCATCAGTGCCCCTGGACAGGGATACAATGAGCAGTTCTTC.

This clonotype was picked up a small number of times. The chain is built from TRBV15 and TRBJ2-1; 10 bases match TRBD2. CDR1 and CDR2 from the germline V gene are LNHNV and YYDKDF (reference sequence). The CDR3 is 17 residues long. The V segment lost 1 base and the J segment 7 bases; nucleotides outside the gene matches: 10. This CDR3 is CATSRGWASGSLNEQFF. CDR3 nucleotides: TGTGCCACCAGCAGAGGGTGGGCTAGCGGGAGCTTAAATGAGCAGTTCTTC. Full variable domain (remainder filled in from reference TRBV15 and TRBJ2-1): DAMVIQNPRYQVTQFGKPVTLSCSQTLNHNVMYWYQQKSSQAPKLLFHYYDKDFNNEADTPDNFQSRRPNTSFCFLDIRSPGLGDTAMYLCATSRGWASGSLNEQFFGPGTRLTVL.

This clonotype was counted between two and nine times. J is TRBJ1-6 and V is TRBV4-3; no clear D. This CDR3 has 16 amino acids. CDR1 LGHNA and CDR2 YSLEER come from the germline V gene. V lost 0 bases and J lost 6, with 12 bases in between. The CDR3 nucleotides are TGCGCCAGCAGCCAAGAGGGGAGTCAGCGTAATTCACCCCTCCACTTT. Protein product: CASSQEGSQRNSPLHF.

The gene calls are TRBV6-1 and TRBJ2-5; unclear D gene. Trimming removed 4 bases at V and 6 bases at J, with 12 bases between. The CDR3 is 13 amino acids. Germline lookup yields CDR1 MNHNS and CDR2 SASEGT. CDR3 loop: CASSVGALKTQYF. CDR3 in DNA: TGTGCCAGCAGTGTTGGTGCCTTGAAGACCCAGTACTTC.

V is TRBV20-1 and J is TRBJ2-1; 8 nucleotides line up with TRBD2. In germline, CDR1 is DFQATT, CDR2 SNEGSKA (reference sequence). CDR3 length: 15 amino acids. V was pared by 8 bases and J by 1 base, with 10 bases of the junction left unmatched. CDR3 region: CSIKRAGDSYNEQFF. For the CDR3, the DNA is TGCAGTATAAAAAGAGCGGGAGATTCCTACAATGAGCAGTTCTTC.

The chain couples TRBV5-1 to TRBJ2-7; perhaps TRBD2 as D (5 bases). CDR1 and CDR2 (germline): SGHRS, YFSETQ. This CDR3 region has 12 residues. V was trimmed by 4 bases and J by 4 bases, leaving 9 bases between them. The CDR3 is CASSKDWYEQYF. The CDR3 DNA reads as TGCGCCAGCAGCAAGGACTGGTACGAGCAGTACTTC.

The table lists this clonotype with a few counts. The chain carries TRBV7-9 and TRBJ2-2, with D tentatively TRBD2 (6 bases). The CDR3 contains 12 residues. V was shortened by 3 bases and J by 13 bases, with 12 bases between the two germline ends. Germline lookup yields CDR1 SEHNR and CDR2 FQNEAQ (reference sequence). The CDR3 reads CASSFYTEGLFF. The CDR3 nucleotides are TGTGCCAGCAGCTTCTACACGGAGGGGCTGTTTTTT.

The genes are TRBV28 and TRBJ2-1; D not resolved. Germline-derived CDR1 and CDR2 are MDHEN and SYDVKM. Trimming stripped 5 bases from V and 9 bases from J, with 14 bases between. The CDR3 is 13 residues long. The DNA of the CDR3 is TGTGCCAGCAGTCCCCCCTTCGTTAGTGAGCAGTTCTTC. As protein: CASSPPFVSEQFF.

This clonotype was recorded many times. The chain combines TRBV7-2 with TRBJ1-2; D call uncertain. The CDR3 runs 16 residues. V lost 0 bases to trimming and J lost 4 bases, with 15 bases between them. Germline values: CDR1 SGHTA, CDR2 FQGNSA. The CDR3 here is CASSLAPTITSYGYTF. CDR3 nucleotide sequence: TGTGCCAGCAGCTTAGCCCCGACGATCACTAGCTATGGCTACACCTTC.

As for this clonotype: Sequence at one end of the junction differs from germline and may be a read error. DNA of the CDR3: TGCAGTGCCAGAGACTTTTTAGTGGCTGACGAGCAGTACTTC. Translation gives CSARDFLVADEQYF. The chain joins TRBV20-1 to TRBJ2-7, with D unresolved. This CDR3 comprises 14 residues. The germline V gene encodes CDR1 DFQATT and CDR2 SNEGSKA (reference sequence).

V gene TRBV10-3 combines with J gene TRBJ1-4; the D is unclear. CDR1 is ENHRY and CDR2 is SYGVKD in the germline V gene. Trimming took off 4 bases at V and 3 bases at J, with 3 bases between the two ends. CDR3 length equals 12 residues. CDR3 residues: CAISAANEKLFF. CDR3 sequence (DNA): TGTGCCATCAGTGCTGCTAATGAAAAACTGTTTTTT.

This chain connects TRBV7-9 to TRBJ2-1; D call uncertain. Germline values: CDR1 SEHNR, CDR2 FQNEAQ (reference sequence). V gave up 3 bases and J gave up 4 bases, with 16 bases separating them. This CDR3 region has 16 residues. CDR3 DNA sequence: TGTGCCAGCAGCTTTCGGTACGCTGCGGTATACAATGAGCAGTTCTTC. Its protein is CASSFRYAAVYNEQFF.

The V and J genes are TRBV5-5 and TRBJ2-5; perhaps D is TRBD1 or TRBD2 (5 bases each). From germline, CDR1 is SGHKS and CDR2 YYEKEE (reference sequence). Trimming left V 3 bases short and J 5 bases short, with 14 bases between. This CDR3 is 14 amino acids long. The CDR3 is CASSSEGYSETQYF. In DNA form, the CDR3 reads TGTGCCAGCAGCTCTGAGGGGTATAGTGAGACCCAGTACTTC. Complete variable domain (other parts from reference TRBV5-5 and TRBJ2-5): DAGVTQSPTHLIKTRGQQVTLRCSPISGHKSVSWYQQVLGQGPQFIFQYYEKEERGRGNFPDRFSARQFPNYSSELNVNALLLGDSALYLCASSSEGYSETQYFGPGTRLLVL.

This clonotype was observed many times. The gene calls are TRBV24-1 and TRBJ1-1; TRBD1 agrees at 7 bases. With 9 bases clipped from V and 4 bases from J, the junction kept 7 bases outside the gene matches. The CDR3 covers 13 residues. In germline, CDR1 is KGHDR, CDR2 SFDVKD. The CDR3 is CATAQAGGTEAFF. In DNA form, the CDR3 reads TGTGCCACCGCCCAGGCAGGGGGCACTGAAGCTTTCTTT.

This clonotype was counted a few times. This chain uses TRBV9 with TRBJ2-7; D is perhaps TRBD2 (5 bases). The ends were cut back, 0 bases at V and 6 bases at J, with 10 bases in the middle. Germline loops: CDR1 SGDLS, CDR2 YYNGEE. The CDR3 extends over 13 amino acids. CDR3 protein: CASSVVLAGEQYF. The CDR3 DNA follows: TGTGCCAGCAGCGTAGTGCTGGCGGGCGAGCAGTACTTC.

The V gene is TRBV28, the J gene TRBJ1-5; maybe TRBD1 (5 bases). V was shortened by 2 bases and J by 7 bases, with 15 bases between the two germline ends. CDR1 and CDR2 from the germline V gene are MDHEN and SYDVKM. The CDR3 contains 15 residues. CDR3: CASSLRDLVGQPQHF. In DNA, the CDR3 is TGTGCCAGCAGTTTAAGGGACCTAGTGGGGCAGCCCCAGCATTTT.

This chain connects TRBV5-1 to TRBJ2-1, with 9 nucleotides matching TRBD1. CDR1 SGHRS and CDR2 YFSETQ come from the germline V gene. CDR3 size: 17 residues. V lost 4 bases and J lost 0; bases outside the gene matches: 8. The chain's CDR3 is CASSPWTGASSYNEQFF. DNA of the CDR3: TGCGCCAGCAGCCCCTGGACAGGGGCAAGCTCCTACAATGAGCAGTTCTTC.

This clonotype appeared a few times. The rearrangement links TRBV27 to TRBJ1-2; no reliable D call. The CDR3 consists of 13 residues. V was cut by 2 bases and J by 3 bases, with 7 bases left in between. The germline V gene encodes CDR1 MNHEY and CDR2 SMNVEV (reference sequence). CDR3 DNA: TGTGCCAGCAGTTTAAACGCGGACTATGGCTACACCTTC. Translating gives CASSLNADYGYTF.

The chain has TRBV4-1 and TRBJ2-2, with no clear D. This CDR3 comprises 16 residues. Per germline, CDR1 MGHRA and CDR2 YSYEKL. With 1 base removed from V and 3 bases from J, the gap between germline ends came to 12 bases. The DNA for the CDR3 is TGCGCCAGCAGCCAAGGGTCCGGCATATACACCGGGGAGCTGTTTTTT. It encodes CASSQGSGIYTGELFF.

The V call is TRBV20-1, the J call TRBJ2-1; a possible D gene is TRBD1 (5 bases). The V end lost 6 bases, the J end lost 0 bases, and 18 bases lay between the germline ends. Germline assignment: CDR1 DFQATT and CDR2 SNEGSKA (reference sequence). The CDR3 is 16 amino acids. The DNA for the CDR3 is TGCAGTGCCAGGTCGCAGGGATCGGTCTCCTACAATGAGCAGTTCTTC. Translating it yields CSARSQGSVSYNEQFF.